This T cell receptor (beta chain) derives from a study of T cell responses to AZD1222 COVID-19 vaccine. Study-wide findings and caveats: Variant regions that are unmutated are reportedly the target of nearly half of spike-specific TCRs.

The method was immunoSEQ multiplex PCR; TCRdb's version includes in-frame clones alone and lacks a portion of them. The sample gives approximately 150,000 clones, around nine tenths of which show up once; about 1.6% is in the top ten. For this clone: Its specificity is unknown.

This clonotype originated in an adult in good health. The sequencing used peripheral blood, collected on day 0 of AZD1222 vaccination.

CDR3 in amino acids: CASSDPTGGAGELFF. CDR3 in DNA: TGCGCCAGCAGTGACCCGACAGGGGGCGCCGGGGAGCTGTTTTTT. This chain links TRBV10-2 with TRBJ2-2, with TRBD1 matching 10 bases. V gave up 3 bases and J gave up 6 bases; unmatched junction bases: 4. The CDR3 consists of 15 residues. CDR1 WSHSY and CDR2 SAAADI come from the germline V gene.